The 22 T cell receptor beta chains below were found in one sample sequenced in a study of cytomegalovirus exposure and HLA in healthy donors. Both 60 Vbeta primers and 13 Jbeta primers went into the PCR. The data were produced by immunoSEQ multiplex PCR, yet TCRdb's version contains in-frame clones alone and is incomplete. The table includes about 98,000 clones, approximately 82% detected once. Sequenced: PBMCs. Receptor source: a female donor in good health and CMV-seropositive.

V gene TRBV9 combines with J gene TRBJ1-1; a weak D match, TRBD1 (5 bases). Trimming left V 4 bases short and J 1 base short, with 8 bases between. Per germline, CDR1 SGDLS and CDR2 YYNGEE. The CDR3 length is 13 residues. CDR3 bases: TGTGCCAGCAGCTCCGACAGGAACACTGAAGCTTTCTTT. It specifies CASSSDRNTEAFF.

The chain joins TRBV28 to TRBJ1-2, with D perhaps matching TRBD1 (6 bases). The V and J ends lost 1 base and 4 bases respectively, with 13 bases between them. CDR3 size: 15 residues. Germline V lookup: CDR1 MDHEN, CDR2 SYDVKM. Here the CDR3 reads CASSLSAEGGYGYTF. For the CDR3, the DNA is TGTGCCAGCAGTTTATCGGCCGAAGGGGGCTATGGCTACACCTTC.

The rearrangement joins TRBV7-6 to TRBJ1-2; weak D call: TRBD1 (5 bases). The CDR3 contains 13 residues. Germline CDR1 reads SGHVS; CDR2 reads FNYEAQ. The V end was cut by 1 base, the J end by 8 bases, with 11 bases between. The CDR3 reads CASSLGGTEGYTF. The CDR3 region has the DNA TGTGCCAGCAGCTTAGGGGGGACTGAGGGCTACACCTTC.

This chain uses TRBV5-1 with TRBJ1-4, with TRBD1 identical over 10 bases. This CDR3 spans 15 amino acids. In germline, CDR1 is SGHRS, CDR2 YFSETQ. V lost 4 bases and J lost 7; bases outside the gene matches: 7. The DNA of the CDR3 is TGCGCCAGCAGCAAAGACAGGGGGCGCGGTGAAAAACTGTTTTTT. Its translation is CASSKDRGRGEKLFF.

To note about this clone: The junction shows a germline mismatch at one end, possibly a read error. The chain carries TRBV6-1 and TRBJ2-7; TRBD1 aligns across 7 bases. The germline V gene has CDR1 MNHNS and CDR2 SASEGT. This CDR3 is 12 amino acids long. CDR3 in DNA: TGTGCCAGCAGTGAAGCGGGGACAGCGTATCAATTC. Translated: CASSEAGTAYQF.

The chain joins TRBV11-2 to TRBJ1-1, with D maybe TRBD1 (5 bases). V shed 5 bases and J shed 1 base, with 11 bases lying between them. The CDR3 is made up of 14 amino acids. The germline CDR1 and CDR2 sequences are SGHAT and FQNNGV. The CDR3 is CASSLLGQNTEAFF. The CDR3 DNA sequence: TGTGCCAGCAGCCTACTCGGACAGAACACTGAAGCTTTCTTT.

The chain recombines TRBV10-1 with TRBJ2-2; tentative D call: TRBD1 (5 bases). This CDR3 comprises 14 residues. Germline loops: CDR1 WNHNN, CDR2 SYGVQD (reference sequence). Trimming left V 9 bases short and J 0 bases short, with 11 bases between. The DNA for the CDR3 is TGCGCCAGTACCGACAGACCGAACACCGGGGAGCTGTTTTTT. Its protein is CASTDRPNTGELFF.

CDR3 bases: TGTGCCAGCACCAGAACCGGGACACAGACCTACGAGCAGTACTTC. Translating gives CASTRTGTQTYEQYF. The chain links TRBV6-6 to TRBJ2-7; perhaps TRBD1 as D (6 bases). V was cut by 7 bases and J by 2 bases, with 18 bases left in between. The CDR3 totals 15 residues. Looked up from germline, CDR1 is MNHNY and CDR2 is SVGAGI (reference sequence).

CDR3 sequence (DNA): TGTGCCAGCAGTTATACGGGGGGCGGAACAGATACGCAGTATTTT. This gives the protein CASSYTGGGTDTQYF. This rearrangement joins TRBV6-5 to TRBJ2-3; D possibly corresponds to TRBD2 (7 bases). CDR1 MNHEY and CDR2 SVGAGI come from the germline V gene. The ends were cut back, 3 bases at V and 3 bases at J, with 13 bases in the middle. The CDR3 has 15 amino acids.

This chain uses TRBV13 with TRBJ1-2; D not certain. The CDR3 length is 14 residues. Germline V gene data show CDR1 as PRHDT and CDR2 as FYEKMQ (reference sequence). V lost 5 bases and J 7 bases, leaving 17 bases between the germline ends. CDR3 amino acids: CASSPAGPEIGYTF. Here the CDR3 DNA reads TGTGCCAGCAGCCCAGCCGGTCCGGAGATTGGCTACACCTTC.

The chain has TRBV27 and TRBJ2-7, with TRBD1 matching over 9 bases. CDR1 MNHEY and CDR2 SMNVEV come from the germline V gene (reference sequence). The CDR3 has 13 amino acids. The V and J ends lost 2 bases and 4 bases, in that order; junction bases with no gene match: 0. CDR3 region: CASSLDRGYEQYF. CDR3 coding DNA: TGTGCCAGCAGTTTAGACAGGGGGTACGAGCAGTACTTC.

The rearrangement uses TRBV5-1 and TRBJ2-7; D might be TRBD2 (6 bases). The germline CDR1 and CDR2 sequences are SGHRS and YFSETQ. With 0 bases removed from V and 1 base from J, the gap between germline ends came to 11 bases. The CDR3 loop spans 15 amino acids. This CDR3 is CASSLGQGGSYEQYF. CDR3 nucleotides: TGCGCCAGCAGCTTGGGGCAGGGAGGTTCCTACGAGCAGTACTTC. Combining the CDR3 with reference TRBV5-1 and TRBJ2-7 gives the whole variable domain KAGVTQTPRYLIKTRGQQVTLSCSPISGHRSVSWYQQTPGQGLQFLFEYFSETQRNKGNFPGRFSGRQFSNSRSEMNVSTLELGDSALYLCASSLGQGGSYEQYFGPGTRLTVT.

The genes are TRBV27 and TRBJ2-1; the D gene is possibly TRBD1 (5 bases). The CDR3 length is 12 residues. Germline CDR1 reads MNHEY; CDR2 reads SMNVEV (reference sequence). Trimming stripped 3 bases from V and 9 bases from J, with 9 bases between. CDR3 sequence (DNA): TGTGCCAGCAGTTTCAGGGCTAGTGAGCAGTTCTTC. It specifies CASSFRASEQFF.

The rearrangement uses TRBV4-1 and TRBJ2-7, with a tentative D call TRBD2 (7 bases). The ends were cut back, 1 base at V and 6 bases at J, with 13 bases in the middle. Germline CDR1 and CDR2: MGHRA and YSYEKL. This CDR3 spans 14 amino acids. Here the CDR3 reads CASSQGGGVREQYF. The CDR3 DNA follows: TGCGCCAGCAGCCAAGGAGGGGGGGTCCGCGAGCAGTACTTC.

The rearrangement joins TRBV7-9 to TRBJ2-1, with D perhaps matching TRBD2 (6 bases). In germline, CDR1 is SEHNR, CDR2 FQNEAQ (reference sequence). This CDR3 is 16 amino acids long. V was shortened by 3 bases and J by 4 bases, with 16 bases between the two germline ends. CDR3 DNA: TGTGCCAGCAGCTTCTTGGCGGGACGGGGGTACAATGAGCAGTTCTTC. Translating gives CASSFLAGRGYNEQFF. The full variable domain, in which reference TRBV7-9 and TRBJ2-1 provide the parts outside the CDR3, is DTGVSQNPRHKITKRGQNVTFRCDPISEHNRLYWYRQTLGQGPEFLTYFQNEAQLEKSRLLSDRFSAERPKGSFSTLEIQRTEQGDSAMYLCASSFLAGRGYNEQFFGPGTRLTVL.

CDR3 DNA: TGTGCCACCAGCAGAGATCCCAGGGGCCCCTACGAGCAGTACTTC. Translated: CATSRDPRGPYEQYF. The V gene is TRBV15, the J gene TRBJ2-7, with D maybe TRBD1 (6 bases). The germline V gene has CDR1 LNHNV and CDR2 YYDKDF (reference sequence). Deletions cut 0 bases from V and 2 bases from J, with 11 bases between. CDR3 size: 15 residues. The full variable domain, completed using reference TRBV15 and TRBJ2-7, is DAMVIQNPRYQVTQFGKPVTLSCSQTLNHNVMYWYQQKSSQAPKLLFHYYDKDFNNEADTPDNFQSRRPNTSFCFLDIRSPGLGDTAMYLCATSRDPRGPYEQYFGPGTRLTVT.

For the CDR3, the DNA is TGTGCCAGCAGCATGAGACAGGGTGGAGAGACCCAGTACTTC. Its protein product is CASSMRQGGETQYF. V and J are TRBV13 and TRBJ2-5; 7 positions match TRBD1. The V and J ends lost 5 bases and 4 bases, in that order; junction bases with no gene match: 7. Germline V gives CDR1 PRHDT, CDR2 FYEKMQ (reference sequence). The CDR3 length is 14 residues.

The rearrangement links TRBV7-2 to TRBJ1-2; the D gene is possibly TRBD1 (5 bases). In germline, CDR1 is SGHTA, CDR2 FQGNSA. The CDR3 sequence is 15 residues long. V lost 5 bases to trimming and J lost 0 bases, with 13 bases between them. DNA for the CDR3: TGTGCCAGCAGCACCACGGGGGGAGCTAACTATGGCTACACCTTC. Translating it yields CASSTTGGANYGYTF.

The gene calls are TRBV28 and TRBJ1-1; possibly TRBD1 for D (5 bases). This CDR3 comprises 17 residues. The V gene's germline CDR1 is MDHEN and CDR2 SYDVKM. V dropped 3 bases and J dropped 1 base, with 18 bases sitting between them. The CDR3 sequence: CASSFYGGGYGNTEAFF. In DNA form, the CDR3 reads TGTGCCAGCAGTTTTTACGGGGGGGGTTATGGGAACACTGAAGCTTTCTTT.

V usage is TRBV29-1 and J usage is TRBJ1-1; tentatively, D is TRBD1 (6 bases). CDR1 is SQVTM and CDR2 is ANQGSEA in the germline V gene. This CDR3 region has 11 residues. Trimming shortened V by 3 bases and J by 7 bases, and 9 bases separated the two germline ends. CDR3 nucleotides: TGCAGCGTTGACAGGGGAAATGAAGCTTTCTTT. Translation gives CSVDRGNEAFF. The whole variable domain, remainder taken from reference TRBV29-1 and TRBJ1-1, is SAVISQKPSRDICQRGTSLTIQCQVDSQVTMMFWYRQQPGQSLTLIATANQGSEATYESGFVIDKFPISRPNLTFSTLTVSNMSPEDSSIYLCSVDRGNEAFFGQGTRLTVV.

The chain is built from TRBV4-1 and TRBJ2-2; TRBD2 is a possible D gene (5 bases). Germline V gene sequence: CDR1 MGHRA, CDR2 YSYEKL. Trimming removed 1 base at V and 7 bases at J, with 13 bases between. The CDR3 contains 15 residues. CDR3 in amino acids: CASSQGGGRNGELFF. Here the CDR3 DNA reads TGCGCCAGCAGCCAAGGTGGAGGCAGGAACGGGGAGCTGTTTTTT.

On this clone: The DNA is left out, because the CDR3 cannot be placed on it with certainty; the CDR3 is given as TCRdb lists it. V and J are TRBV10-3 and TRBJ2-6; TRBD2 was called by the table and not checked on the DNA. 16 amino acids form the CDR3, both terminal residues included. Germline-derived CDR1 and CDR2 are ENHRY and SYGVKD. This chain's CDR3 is CAIRGGWGDGANVLPF.